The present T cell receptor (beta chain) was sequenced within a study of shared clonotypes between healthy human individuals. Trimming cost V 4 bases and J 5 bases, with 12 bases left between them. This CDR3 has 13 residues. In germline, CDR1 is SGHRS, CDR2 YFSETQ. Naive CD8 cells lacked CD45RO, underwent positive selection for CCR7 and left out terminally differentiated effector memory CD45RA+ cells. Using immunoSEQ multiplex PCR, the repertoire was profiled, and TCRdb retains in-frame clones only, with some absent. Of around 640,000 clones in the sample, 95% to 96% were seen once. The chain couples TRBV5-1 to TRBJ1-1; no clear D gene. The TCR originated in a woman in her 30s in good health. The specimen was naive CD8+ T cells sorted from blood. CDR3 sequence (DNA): TGCGCCAGCAGCGCCAGCAAGAGAACTGAAGCTTTCTTT. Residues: CASSASKRTEAFF. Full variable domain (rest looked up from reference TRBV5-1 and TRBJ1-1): KAGVTQTPRYLIKTRGQQVTLSCSPISGHRSVSWYQQTPGQGLQFLFEYFSETQRNKGNFPGRFSGRQFSNSRSEMNVSTLELGDSALYLCASSASKRTEAFFGQGTRLTVV.